The present TCR beta chain was sequenced within a study of tumor-infiltrating lymphocytes in primary liver carcinoma. Germline V gene sequence: CDR1 MNHEY, CDR2 SVGAGI. The CDR3 covers 13 residues. For each extraction, RNA and DNA were obtained together from around 20-30 mg of unsorted bulk tissue. The researchers produced TCR beta cDNA from around 0.5 ug total RNA with a constant-region primer. Nested multiplex PCR, run for three rounds with slightly modified ARM-PCR, yielded TCR beta libraries. TRBV1-TRBV30 forward and Cbeta reverse primers drove the first two roughly 10-cycle rounds. In TCRdb, the multiplex PCR reads were re-called with MiXCR into one record per CDR3 protein. This table holds about 120,000 distinct CDR3 sequences, around 62% found once. Of note for this clonotype: The junction does not match germline at one end; this may be a read error.

The V and J genes are TRBV6-5 and TRBJ1-5; 7 bases line up with TRBD1. Material: liver tumor tissue from sampling region 1. Specified subset: tumor region T1, superior pole. The clonotype originates from a woman in her sixties with primary liver carcinoma and hepatitis B virus infection. This CDR3 reads CASTTGRNRPQHF. In nucleotides, the CDR3 is TGTGCCAGCACGACAGGGCGCAATCGGCCCCAGCATTTT.